These 8 T cell receptor beta chains originate from one sample sequenced in a study of CD8 T cells in ankylosing spondylitis. Findings and limits, study-wide: Blood from ankylosing spondylitis patients appeared to carry a characteristic roughly eight-variant TCR beta motif.

In TCRdb, the 5' RACE reads were re-called with MiXCR into one record per CDR3 protein. Found here are a few hundred thousand distinct CDR3 sequences, about a sixth of them singletons; the top ten hold under 45%. These TCRs are of unknown antigen specificity. Sequenced sample: blood, either unsorted or a sorted T cell fraction (not recorded which). The receptors were gathered from a male donor with ankylosing spondylitis.

V gene TRBV4-2 combines with J gene TRBJ1-1; tentatively, D is TRBD1 (5 bases). From germline, CDR1 is LGHNA and CDR2 YNFKEQ. There are 15 residues in the CDR3. V lost 0 bases and J lost 1, with 9 bases in between. The CDR3 reads CASSQERGWNTEAFF. In DNA, the CDR3 is TGTGCCAGCAGCCAAGAAAGGGGTTGGAACACTGAAGCTTTCTTT.

The chain has TRBV3-1 and TRBJ2-1, with a tentative D call TRBD2 (7 bases). Germline V CDR1 and CDR2: LGHDT, YNNKEL (reference sequence). This CDR3 contains 14 residues. The V gene lost 7 bases and the J gene lost 5 bases, with 15 bases spanning the gap. The CDR3 DNA follows: TGTGCCAGCATCGGGGGGCCCGGAGACAATGAGCAGTTCTTC. It is translated as CASIGGPGDNEQFF.

V is TRBV4-1 and J is TRBJ2-1; no reliable D call. Between the trimmed V and J ends, which lost 1 base and 10 bases, there was a span of 8 bases. Germline CDR1 reads MGHRA; CDR2 reads YSYEKL. The CDR3 loop spans 12 amino acids. The CDR3 sequence: CASSQVPGEQFF. The CDR3 DNA sequence: TGCGCCAGCAGCCAAGTCCCCGGCGAGCAGTTCTTC.

This clonotype was found a few times. The gene calls are TRBV20-1 and TRBJ2-1, with TRBD2 matching 8 bases. The CDR3 has 16 amino acids. In germline, CDR1 is DFQATT, CDR2 SNEGSKA (reference sequence). Germline trimming cut 1 base from V and 7 bases from J; bases unmatched to any gene: 12. CDR3 amino acids: CSARGMVAGIFNEQFF. The CDR3 bases are TGCAGTGCTAGAGGGATGGTAGCGGGGATTTTTAATGAGCAGTTCTTC.

This clonotype came up many times. In DNA form, the CDR3 reads TGTGCCAGCAGCTTGGCGAATCCGGCGGAGGAAAAACTGTTTTTT. Translation gives CASSLANPAEEKLFF. The J gene is TRBJ1-4, the V gene TRBV7-9; D unresolved. Germline CDR1 SEHNR, CDR2 FQNEAQ (reference sequence). The CDR3 consists of 15 residues. V was pared by 3 bases and J by 8 bases, with 16 bases between.

The rearrangement links TRBV28 to TRBJ1-3; no definite D call. The CDR3 runs 17 residues. Germline V CDR1 and CDR2: MDHEN, SYDVKM. The V gene lost 3 bases and the J gene lost 3 bases, with 18 bases spanning the gap. The DNA of the CDR3 is TGTGCCAGCAGTTTCTTTTCGGGCAGACCAAGTGGAAACACCATATATTTT. Translation: CASSFFSGRPSGNTIYF.

A few counts support this clonotype. This chain links TRBV29-1 with TRBJ2-1; 9 bases agree with TRBD2. The germline V gene encodes CDR1 SQVTM and CDR2 ANQGSEA. CDR3 length: 14 residues. V dropped 3 bases and J dropped 7; count of bases not matched to a gene: 7. CDR3 amino acids: CSVDGSGSGNEQFF. As DNA, the CDR3 is TGCAGCGTTGATGGTAGCGGGAGTGGTAATGAGCAGTTCTTC.

This clonotype was counted at least ten times. This rearrangement joins TRBV29-1 to TRBJ2-1, with a possible D match to TRBD1 (5 bases). The CDR3 is 10 amino acids. V was cut by 7 bases and J by 4 bases, with 5 bases left in between. Germline CDR1 SQVTM, CDR2 ANQGSEA. The CDR3 region has the DNA TGCAGCGGACAGTACAATGAGCAGTTCTTC. Translation: CSGQYNEQFF.